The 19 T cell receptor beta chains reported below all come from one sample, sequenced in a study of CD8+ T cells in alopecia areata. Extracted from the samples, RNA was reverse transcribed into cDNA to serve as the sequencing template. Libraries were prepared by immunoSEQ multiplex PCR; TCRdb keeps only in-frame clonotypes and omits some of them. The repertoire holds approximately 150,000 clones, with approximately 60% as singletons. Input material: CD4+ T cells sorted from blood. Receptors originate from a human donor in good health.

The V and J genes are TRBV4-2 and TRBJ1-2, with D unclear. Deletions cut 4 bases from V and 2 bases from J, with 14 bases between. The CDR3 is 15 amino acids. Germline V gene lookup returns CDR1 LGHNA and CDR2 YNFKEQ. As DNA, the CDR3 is TGTGCCAGCAGCCTTGGTTTGAGGGAAAACTATGGCTACACCTTC. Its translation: CASSLGLRENYGYTF.

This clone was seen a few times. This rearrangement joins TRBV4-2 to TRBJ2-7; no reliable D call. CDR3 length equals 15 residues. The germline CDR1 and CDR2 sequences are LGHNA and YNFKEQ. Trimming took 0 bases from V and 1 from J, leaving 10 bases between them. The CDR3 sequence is CASSQDPITSYEQYF. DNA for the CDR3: TGTGCCAGCAGCCAAGATCCCATCACGTCCTACGAGCAGTACTTC.

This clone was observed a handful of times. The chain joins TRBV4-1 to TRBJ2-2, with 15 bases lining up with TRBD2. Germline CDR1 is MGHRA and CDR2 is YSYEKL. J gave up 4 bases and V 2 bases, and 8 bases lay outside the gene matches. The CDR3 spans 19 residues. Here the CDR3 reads CASSQQGLAGGPGTGELFF. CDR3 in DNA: TGCGCCAGCAGCCAACAAGGACTAGCGGGAGGGCCGGGCACCGGGGAGCTGTTTTTT.

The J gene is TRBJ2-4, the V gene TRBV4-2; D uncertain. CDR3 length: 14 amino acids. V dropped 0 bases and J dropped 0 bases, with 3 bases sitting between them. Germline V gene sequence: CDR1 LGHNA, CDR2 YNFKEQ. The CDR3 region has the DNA TGTGCCAGCAGCCAAGACAGAGCCAAAAACATTCAGTACTTC. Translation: CASSQDRAKNIQYF.

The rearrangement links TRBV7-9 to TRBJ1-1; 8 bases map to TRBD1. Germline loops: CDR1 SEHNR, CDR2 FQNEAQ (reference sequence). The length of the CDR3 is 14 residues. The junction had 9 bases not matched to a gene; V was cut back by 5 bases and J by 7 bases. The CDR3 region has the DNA TGTGCCAGCAGCCCTTCCAGGGGGCTAGGTGAAGCTTTCTTT. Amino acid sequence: CASSPSRGLGEAFF.

The CDR3 spells CSAAINSYEQYF. CDR3 in DNA: TGCAGCGCTGCCATCAACTCCTACGAGCAGTACTTC. V gene TRBV29-1 combines with J gene TRBJ2-7, with D unclear. The CDR3 spans 12 residues. Between the trimmed V and J ends, which lost 7 bases and 0 bases, there was a span of 10 bases. Germline V gene data show CDR1 as SQVTM and CDR2 as ANQGSEA.

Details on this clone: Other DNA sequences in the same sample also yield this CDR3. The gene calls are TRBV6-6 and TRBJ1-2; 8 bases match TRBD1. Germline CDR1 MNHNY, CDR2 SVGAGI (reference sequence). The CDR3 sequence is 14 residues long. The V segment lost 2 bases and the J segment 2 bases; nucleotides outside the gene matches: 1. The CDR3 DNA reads TGTGCCAGCAGTTACGGGACAGGCAACTATGGCTACACCTTC. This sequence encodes CASSYGTGNYGYTF.

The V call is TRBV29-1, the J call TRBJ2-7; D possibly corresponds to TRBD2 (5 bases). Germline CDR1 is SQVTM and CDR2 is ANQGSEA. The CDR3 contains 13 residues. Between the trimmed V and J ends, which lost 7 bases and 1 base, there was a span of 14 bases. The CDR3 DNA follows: TGCAGCGCATGGGTCGGGGATTCCTACGAGCAGTACTTC. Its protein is CSAWVGDSYEQYF.

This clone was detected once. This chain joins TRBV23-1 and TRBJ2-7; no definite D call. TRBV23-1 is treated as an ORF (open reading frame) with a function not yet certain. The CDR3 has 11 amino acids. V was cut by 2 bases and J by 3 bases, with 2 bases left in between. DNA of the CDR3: TGCGCCAGCAGTCAACACTACGAGCAGTACTTC. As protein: CASSQHYEQYF.

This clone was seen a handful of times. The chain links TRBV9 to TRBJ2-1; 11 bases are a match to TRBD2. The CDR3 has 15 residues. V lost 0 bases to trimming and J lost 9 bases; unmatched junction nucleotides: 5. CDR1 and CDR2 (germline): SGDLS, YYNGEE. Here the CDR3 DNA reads TGTGCCAGCAGCGTAGATACTAGCGGGAGTACTGAGCAGTTCTTC. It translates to CASSVDTSGSTEQFF.

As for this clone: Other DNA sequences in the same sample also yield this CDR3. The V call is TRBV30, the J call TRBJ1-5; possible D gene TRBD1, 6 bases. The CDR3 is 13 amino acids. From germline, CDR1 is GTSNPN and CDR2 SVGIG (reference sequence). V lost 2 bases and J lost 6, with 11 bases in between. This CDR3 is CAWSPTGSQPQHF. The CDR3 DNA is TGTGCCTGGAGTCCTACAGGGAGTCAGCCCCAGCATTTT.

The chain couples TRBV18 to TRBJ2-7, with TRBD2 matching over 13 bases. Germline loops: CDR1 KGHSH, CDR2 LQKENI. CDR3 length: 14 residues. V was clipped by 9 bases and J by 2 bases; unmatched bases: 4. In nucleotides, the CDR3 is TGTGCCAGTAAAGGGACTAGCGGGACCTACGAGCAGTACTTC. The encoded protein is CASKGTSGTYEQYF.

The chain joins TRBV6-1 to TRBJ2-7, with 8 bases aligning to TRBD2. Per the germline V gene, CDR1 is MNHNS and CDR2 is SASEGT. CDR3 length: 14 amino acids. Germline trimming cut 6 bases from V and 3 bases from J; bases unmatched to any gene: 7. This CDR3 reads CASRELAESYEQYF. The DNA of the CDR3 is TGTGCCAGCAGGGAACTAGCGGAGAGCTACGAGCAGTACTTC.

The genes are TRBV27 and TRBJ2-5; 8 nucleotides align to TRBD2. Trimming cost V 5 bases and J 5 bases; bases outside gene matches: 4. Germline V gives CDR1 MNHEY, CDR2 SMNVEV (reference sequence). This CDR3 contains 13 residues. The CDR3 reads CASSPVAGETQYF. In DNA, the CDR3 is TGTGCCAGCAGTCCTGTAGCGGGGGAGACCCAGTACTTC.

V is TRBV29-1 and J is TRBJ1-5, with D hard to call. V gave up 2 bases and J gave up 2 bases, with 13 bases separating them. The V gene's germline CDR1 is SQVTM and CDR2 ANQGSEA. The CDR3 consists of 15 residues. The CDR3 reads CSVEKRDQGNQPQHF. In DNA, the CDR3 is TGCAGCGTTGAAAAGAGGGATCAGGGCAATCAGCCCCAGCATTTT.

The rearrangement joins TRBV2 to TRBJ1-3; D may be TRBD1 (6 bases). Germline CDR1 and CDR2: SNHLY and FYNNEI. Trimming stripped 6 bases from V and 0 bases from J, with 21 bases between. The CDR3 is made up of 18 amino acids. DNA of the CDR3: TGTGCCAGCAGGGCCCGGACAGCTCTTTCCCTCTCTGGAAACACCATATATTTT. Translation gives CASRARTALSLSGNTIYF.

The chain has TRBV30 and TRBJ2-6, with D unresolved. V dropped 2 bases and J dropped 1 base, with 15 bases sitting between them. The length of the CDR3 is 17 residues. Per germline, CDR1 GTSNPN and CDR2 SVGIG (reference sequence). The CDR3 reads CAWSRSILSSGANVLTF. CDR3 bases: TGTGCCTGGAGTAGAAGCATCCTTTCATCTGGGGCCAACGTCCTGACTTTC. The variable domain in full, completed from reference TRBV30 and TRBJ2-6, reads SQTIHQWPATLVQPVGSPLSLECTVEGTSNPNLYWYRQAAGRGLQLLFYSVGIGQISSEVPQNLSASRPQDRQFILSSKKLLLSDSGFYLCAWSRSILSSGANVLTFGAGSRLTVL.

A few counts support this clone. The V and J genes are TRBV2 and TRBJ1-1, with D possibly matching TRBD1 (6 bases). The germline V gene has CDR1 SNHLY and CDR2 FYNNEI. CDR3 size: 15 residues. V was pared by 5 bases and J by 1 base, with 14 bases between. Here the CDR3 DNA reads TGTGCCAGCAGTTTACCCCTGACAGGGAACACTGAAGCTTTCTTT. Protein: CASSLPLTGNTEAFF. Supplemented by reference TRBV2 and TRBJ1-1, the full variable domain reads EPEVTQTPSHQVTQMGQEVILRCVPISNHLYFYWYRQILGQKVEFLVSFYNNEISEKSEIFDDQFSVERPDGSNFTLKIRSTKLEDSAMYFCASSLPLTGNTEAFFGQGTRLTVV.

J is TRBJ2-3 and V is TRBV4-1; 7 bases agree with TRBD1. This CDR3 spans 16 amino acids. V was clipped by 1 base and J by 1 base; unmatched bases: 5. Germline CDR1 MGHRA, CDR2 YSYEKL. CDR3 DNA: TGCGCCAGCAGCCAAGTAGACAGGGTCGGCACAGATACGCAGTATTTT. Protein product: CASSQVDRVGTDTQYF.